A single sample gave rise to the 3 T cell receptor beta chains below, sequenced in a study. TCRdb itself ran the RT-PCR reads through MiXCR, one entry per CDR3 protein. The sample consists of fewer than 800,000 distinct CDR3 sequences, around 14% of them appearing once. Material for sequencing was memory CD4+ T cells from blood. These receptors all stem from a female donor in good health, serving as a healthy control.

V and J are TRBV4-1 and TRBJ2-3; 10 nucleotides match TRBD2. CDR3 size: 17 residues. Germline CDR1 MGHRA, CDR2 YSYEKL. The ends lost 4 bases at V and 3 bases at J; junction bases unmatched: 10. CDR3 bases: TGCGCCAGCAGCCCCTCCCCTAGCGGGAGTCGGACAGATACGCAGTATTTT. Its translation: CASSPSPSGSRTDTQYF.

This clonotype turned up a few times. The chain employs TRBV9 and TRBJ2-5; 7 bases agree with TRBD2. Trimming removed 4 bases from V and 5 bases from J; junction bases left unmatched: 8. Germline CDR1 SGDLS, CDR2 YYNGEE. The CDR3 totals 14 residues. CDR3: CASSSRDYWETQYF. The CDR3 region has the DNA TGTGCCAGCAGCTCACGGGACTACTGGGAGACCCAGTACTTC.

V is TRBV20-1 and J is TRBJ2-6; D is unclear. CDR1 and CDR2 from the germline V gene are DFQATT and SNEGSKA (reference sequence). With 0 bases removed from V and 4 bases from J, the gap between germline ends came to 7 bases. The CDR3 contains 14 residues. In nucleotides, the CDR3 is TGCAGTGCTAGAGACCCCCGGGGGGCCAACGTCCTGACTTTC. Its translation is CSARDPRGANVLTF.